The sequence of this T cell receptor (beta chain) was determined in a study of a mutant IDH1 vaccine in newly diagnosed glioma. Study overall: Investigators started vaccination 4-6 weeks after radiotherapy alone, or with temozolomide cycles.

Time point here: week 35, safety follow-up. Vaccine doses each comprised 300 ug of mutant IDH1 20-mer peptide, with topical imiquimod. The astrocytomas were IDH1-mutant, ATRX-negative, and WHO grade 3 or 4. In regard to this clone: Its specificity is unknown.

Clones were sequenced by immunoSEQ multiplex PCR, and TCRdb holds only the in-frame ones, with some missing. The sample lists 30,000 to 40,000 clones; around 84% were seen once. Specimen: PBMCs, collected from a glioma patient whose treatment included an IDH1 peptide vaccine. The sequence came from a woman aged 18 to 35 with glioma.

CDR3 nucleotide sequence: TGTGCCAGCACCCCCGTGGAGCGGGTCTTCTCCTACAATGAGCAGTTCTTC. This encodes CASTPVERVFSYNEQFF. The V and J genes are TRBV2 and TRBJ2-1, with D possibly being TRBD2 (6 bases). From germline, CDR1 is SNHLY and CDR2 FYNNEI. The V end was cut by 7 bases, the J end by 0 bases, with 19 bases between. The CDR3 consists of 17 residues. The full variable domain, with the rest looked up from reference TRBV2 and TRBJ2-1, is EPEVTQTPSHQVTQMGQEVILRCVPISNHLYFYWYRQILGQKVEFLVSFYNNEISEKSEIFDDQFSVERPDGSNFTLKIRSTKLEDSAMYFCASTPVERVFSYNEQFFGPGTRLTVL.